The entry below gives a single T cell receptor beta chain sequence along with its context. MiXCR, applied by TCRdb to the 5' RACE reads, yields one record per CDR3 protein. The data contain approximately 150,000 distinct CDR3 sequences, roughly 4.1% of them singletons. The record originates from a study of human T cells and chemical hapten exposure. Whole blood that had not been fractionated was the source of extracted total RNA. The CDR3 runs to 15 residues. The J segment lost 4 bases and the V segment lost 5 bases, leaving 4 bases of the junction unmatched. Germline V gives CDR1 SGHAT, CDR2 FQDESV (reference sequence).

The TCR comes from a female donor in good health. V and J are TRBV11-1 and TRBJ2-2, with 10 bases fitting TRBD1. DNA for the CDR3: TGTGCCAGCAGCATCCGGACAGGGGGCACCGGGGAGCTGTTTTTT. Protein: CASSIRTGGTGELFF.